This T cell receptor beta chain was profiled in a study of T cells in Graves' hyperthyroidism and ophthalmopathy (dated by TCRdb to between 2017 and 2020). With respect to the entire study: To identify distinguishing TCR V-J signatures, a discovery cohort of about 100 patients was used, comprising 43 with Graves' ophthalmopathy and 57 with stable Graves' hyperthyroidism. Whether ophthalmopathy could be predicted prospectively was tested in an independent validation cohort made up of under 20 hyperthyroidism patients plus 17 patients who later progressed to ophthalmopathy. The roughly 100 discovery patients were randomly split 7:3 into training and test sets. In about 6 Graves' hyperthyroidism patients, the study also compared T-cell repertoires from thyroid tissue with T-cell repertoires from blood. After sampling, hyperthyroidism patients received methimazole starting at 30 mg daily, and ophthalmopathy patients received high-dose intravenous methylprednisolone. The paper describes TCR Vbeta CDR3 sequencing of around 130 peripheral blood samples, made up of 43 ophthalmopathy patients, more than 70 hyperthyroidism patients and roughly 17 progressor patients. Findings and caveats that apply to the study as a whole: Most expanded thyroid clonotypes (frequency above 0.001) were also detected in blood, a finding suggesting that blood repertoires may reflect thyroid immune responses. No statistical method was used to set the sample size in advance, and investigators knew the group allocation. Ophthalmopathy was separated from stable hyperthyroidism by a 13 V-J signature model, with about 86% sensitivity and approximately 81% specificity obtained in cross-validation and 80%/75% obtained in testing. During validation, the model predicted progression to ophthalmopathy a median of around six months ahead of onset, with almost 71% sensitivity and more than 72% specificity.

With respect to this clonotype: Its antigen is not yet known. A much larger clone is a single base away; this may be a read error.

Measured from the cysteine to the phenylalanine, the CDR3 is 15 residues long. Only the CDR3 region is kept as DNA, spanning 45 bases read in frame from base 1. V and J lose 3 bases and 3 bases, and a span of 11 bases separates them. The germline V gene provides CDR1 SNHLY and CDR2 FYNNEI. The TCR beta CDR3 regions were amplified from RNA transcripts. For the first round of RT-PCR on the TCR CDR3, the HTBI primer set was used together with the Qiagen OneStep RT-PCR kit. Libraries were constructed in a second round of multiplex PCR, after which size selection and purification were carried out. Paired-end sequencing of the libraries was performed with 100 bp reads on an Illumina HiSeq2000. For the original study's pipeline: SOAPnuke was used to process the raw data, removing reads that contained adapters or uncalled bases, had a mean Phred below 15, or lacked an exact match to the constant primer or identifier. COPE v1.2.5 was used to merge high-quality paired reads, and clonotypes were defined as unique nucleotide sequences. Clonotypes were aligned to IMGT TRBV, TRBD and TRBJ reference segments using MiTCR v1.1. The analysis was restricted to V-J combinations with a frequency above 0.0001, which together covered 99% to 99.2% of the repertoires. A TCS score was defined as the ratio of F50 (clonal expansion) to E x V (chaos), with BLOSUM62-based TCRdist applied between CDR3 peptides within each V-J. Welch's t-statistics and random forest reduced 500 to 650 V-J features to about 13, which were used in a naive Bayes classifier (R e1071). The Morisita-Horn index was used to measure how similar the thyroid and blood repertoires were. Clones were called with MiXCR by TCRdb after fastp trimmed the public reads at Q25, and only in-frame beta chains were retained. Rows are unified per CDR3 protein, each entry keeping the most common DNA and genes. TCRdb, not the original authors, processed these V and J calls. For this sample the table gives approximately 640,000 distinct CDR3 sequences, of which less than 45% were detected only once. In total, the top ten clones hold under 8% of the sample.

Exclusion was applied to patients with uncontrolled infections, other autoimmune diseases, pregnancy or lactation. Diagnoses were based on clinical symptoms, serum thyroxine and TRAb, thyroid ultrasound and orbital computed tomography. Total RNA was extracted using Trizol reagent, and RNA quality was assessed on an Agilent 2100 Bioanalyzer. Specimen: peripheral blood or thyroid tissue (not recorded which). The TCR was taken from an adult man with Graves' disease, either hyperthyroidism or ophthalmopathy (not recorded which). The V gene is TRBV2 and the J gene is TRBJ1-4; TRBD1 is possibly the D segment (6 matching bases). At the DNA level, the sequence is TGTGCCAGCAGTGATTCACAGGGTGCTAATGAAAAACTGTTTTTT. Its protein product is CASSDSQGANEKLFF.